This TCR beta chain was identified in a study of cytotoxic CD8 clonotypes in ibrutinib-treated CLL. Findings of the study overall: Clonality (at baseline) was higher than in age-matched healthy donors and tracked circulating CD8+ T-cell counts.

Profiling relied on immunoSEQ multiplex PCR, and the TCRdb table lists in-frame clones only, not all of them. The repertoire includes 12,000 to 15,000 clones, 52% of them detected once, and less than 40% sits in the top ten. This CDR3 region has 11 residues. The germline V gene encodes CDR1 SQVTM and CDR2 ANQGSEA. Trimming removed 4 bases from V and 2 bases from J, with 4 bases in between. A word on this clone: Its antigen is unknown.

This sequence originates from a human donor with chronic lymphocytic leukemia. The input for sequencing was PBMCs, taken at a 24-month disease-progression time point, from a patient treated with ibrutinib. This chain uses TRBV29-1 with TRBJ2-3, with D unclear. In DNA form, the CDR3 reads TGCAGCGTTGTTATCACAGATACGCAGTATTTT. Translating it yields CSVVITDTQYF.